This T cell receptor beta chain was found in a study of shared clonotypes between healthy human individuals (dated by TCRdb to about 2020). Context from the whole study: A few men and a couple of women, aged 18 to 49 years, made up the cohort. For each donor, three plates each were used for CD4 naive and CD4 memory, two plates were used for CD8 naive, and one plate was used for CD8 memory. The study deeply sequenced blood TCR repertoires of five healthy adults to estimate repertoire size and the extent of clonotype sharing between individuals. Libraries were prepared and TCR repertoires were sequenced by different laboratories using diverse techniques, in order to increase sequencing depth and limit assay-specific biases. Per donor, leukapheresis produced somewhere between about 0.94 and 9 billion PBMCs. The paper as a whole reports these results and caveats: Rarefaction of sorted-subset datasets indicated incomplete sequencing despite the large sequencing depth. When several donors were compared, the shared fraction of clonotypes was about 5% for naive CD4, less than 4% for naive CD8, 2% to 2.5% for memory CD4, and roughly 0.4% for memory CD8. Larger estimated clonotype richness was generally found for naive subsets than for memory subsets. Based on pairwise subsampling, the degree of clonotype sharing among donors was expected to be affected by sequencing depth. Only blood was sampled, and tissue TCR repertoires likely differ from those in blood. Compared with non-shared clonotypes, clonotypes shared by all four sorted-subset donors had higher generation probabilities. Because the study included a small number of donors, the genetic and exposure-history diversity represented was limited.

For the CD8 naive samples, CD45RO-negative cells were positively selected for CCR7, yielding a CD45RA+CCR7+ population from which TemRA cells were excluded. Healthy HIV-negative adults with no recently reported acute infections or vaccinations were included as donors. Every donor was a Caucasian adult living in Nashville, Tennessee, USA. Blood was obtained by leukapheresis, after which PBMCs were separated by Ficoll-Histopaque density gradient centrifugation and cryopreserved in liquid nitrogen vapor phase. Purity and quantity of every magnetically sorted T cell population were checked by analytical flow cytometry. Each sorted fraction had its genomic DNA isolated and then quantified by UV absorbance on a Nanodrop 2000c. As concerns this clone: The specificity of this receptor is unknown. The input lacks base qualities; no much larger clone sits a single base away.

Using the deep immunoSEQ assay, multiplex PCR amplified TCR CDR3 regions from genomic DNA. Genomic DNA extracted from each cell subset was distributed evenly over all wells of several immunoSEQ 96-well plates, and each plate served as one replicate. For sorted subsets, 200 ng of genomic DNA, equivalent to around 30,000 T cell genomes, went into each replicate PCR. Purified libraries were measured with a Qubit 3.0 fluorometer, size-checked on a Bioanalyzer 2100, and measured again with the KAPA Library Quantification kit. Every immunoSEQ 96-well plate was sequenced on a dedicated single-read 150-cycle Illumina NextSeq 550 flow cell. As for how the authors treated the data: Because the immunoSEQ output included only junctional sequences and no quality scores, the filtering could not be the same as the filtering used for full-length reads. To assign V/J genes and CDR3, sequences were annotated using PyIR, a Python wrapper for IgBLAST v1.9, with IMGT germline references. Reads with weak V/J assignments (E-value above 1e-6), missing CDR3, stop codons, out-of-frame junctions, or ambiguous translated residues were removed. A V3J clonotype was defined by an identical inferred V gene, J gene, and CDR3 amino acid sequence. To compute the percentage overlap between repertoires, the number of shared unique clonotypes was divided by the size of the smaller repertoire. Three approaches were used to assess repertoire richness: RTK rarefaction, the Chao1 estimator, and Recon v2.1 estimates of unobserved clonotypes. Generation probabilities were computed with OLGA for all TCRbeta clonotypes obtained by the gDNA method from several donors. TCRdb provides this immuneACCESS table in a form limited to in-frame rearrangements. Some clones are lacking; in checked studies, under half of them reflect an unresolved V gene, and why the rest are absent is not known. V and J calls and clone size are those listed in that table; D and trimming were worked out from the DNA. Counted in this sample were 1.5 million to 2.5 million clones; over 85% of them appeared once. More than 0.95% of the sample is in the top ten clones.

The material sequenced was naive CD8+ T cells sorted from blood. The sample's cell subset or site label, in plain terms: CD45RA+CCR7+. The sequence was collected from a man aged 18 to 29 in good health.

The DNA reads TGTGCCTGGAGTCCCGGGACAGGGAGAGACTACGAGCAGTACTTC. Its protein product is CAWSPGTGRDYEQYF. The sequence is built from TRBV30 and TRBJ2-7, and TRBD1 matches 9 of the central bases. V and J are trimmed by 2 bases and 3 bases, and the gene matches miss 8 bases of the junction. Inclusive of the bounding cysteine and phenylalanine, the CDR3 is 15 residues long. Here the CDR3 DNA is all that survives: 45 bases in frame from base 1. For CDR1 and CDR2, the germline V gene (reference sequence) lists GTSNPN and SVGIG. The reference TRBV30 and TRBJ2-7 proteins fill in what lies around the CDR3, so the full variable domain reads SQTIHQWPATLVQPVGSPLSLECTVEGTSNPNLYWYRQAAGRGLQLLFYSVGIGQISSEVPQNLSASRPQDRQFILSSKKLLLSDSGFYLCAWSPGTGRDYEQYFGPGTRLTVT.